Listed below are T cell receptor beta chains from one sample, sequenced in a study of blood T cell repertoires in COVID-19. Using immunoSEQ multiplex PCR, the repertoire was profiled, and TCRdb retains in-frame clones only, with some absent. This table has roughly 160,000 clones, about 88% appearing once. The sequencing sample was made of peripheral blood. These receptors originate from a woman older than 75 with COVID-19, enrolled during active disease. CDR3s include the opening cysteine and the closing phenylalanine or tryptophan. A D gene is named only where the DNA matches it firmly. For some rows the clone size is stated as once, few or many, or as a class when expanded; others skip it.

J gene | D gene | V gene | clone size | CDR3 DNA | CDR3 protein
TRBJ2-3 | NA | TRBV12-3/TRBV12-4 | NA | TGTGCCAGCAGCCCCGGACAGTATACGCAGTATTTT | CASSPGQYTQYF
TRBJ2-1 | NA | TRBV19 | NA | TGTGCCAGTAGTATAGATCTATTAAAGGGAGGTAATGAGCAGTTCTTC | CASSIDLLKGGNEQFF
TRBJ1-1 | TRBD1 | TRBV9 | once | TGTGCCAGCAGCGCCGGGACAGGGACTGAAGCTTTCTTT | CASSAGTGTEAFF
TRBJ2-7 | TRBD2 | TRBV5-1 | NA | TGCGCCAGCAGCTCCCTAGCGGCCCCGGGAGAGCAGTACTTC | CASSSLAAPGEQYF
TRBJ1-2 | NA | TRBV6-2/TRBV6-3 | few | TGTGCCAGCAGCCTGAGGTTTGGCGGCGGTTCCTGGTACACCTTC | CASSLRFGGGSWYTF
TRBJ1-2 | NA | TRBV2 | NA | TGTGCCAGCCAAGGCAGGGGAGGCTACACCTTC | CASQGRGGYTF
TRBJ2-1 | NA | TRBV4-2 | NA | TGTGCCAGCAGCCCCCCCGGACAATTCAATGAGCAGTTCTTC | CASSPPGQFNEQFF
TRBJ1-4 | TRBD1 | TRBV5-6 | NA | TGTGCCAGCAGCAACGGACAGGGGCAAATTAATGAAAAACTGTTTTTT | CASSNGQGQINEKLFF
TRBJ2-1 | TRBD2 | TRBV9 | NA | TGTGCCAGCAGCGACTCGACTAGCGGGAGTCCCTACAATGAGCAGTTCTTC | CASSDSTSGSPYNEQFF
TRBJ2-3 | NA | TRBV4-1 | NA | TGCGCCAGCAGCCAAGTCGGGGCGGGAACAGATACGCAGTATTTT | CASSQVGAGTDTQYF
TRBJ2-7 | TRBD2 | TRBV27 | NA | TGTGCCAGCAGGAGGGACGGGAGGTCAAGAGAAGAGCAGTACTTC | CASRRDGRSREEQYF
TRBJ2-3 | NA | TRBV6-5 | NA | TGTGCCAGCAGTTACGGGCCGCGTGGCACAGATACGCAGTATTTT | CASSYGPRGTDTQYF
TRBJ2-2 | TRBD2 | TRBV12-5 | NA | TGTGCTAGTGTTGTAGCGGGAGGTTTGGGTAACACCGGGGAGCTGTTTTTT | CASVVAGGLGNTGELFF
TRBJ1-4 | NA | TRBV7-9 | NA | TGTGCCAGCAGCGCCCCAACAGGGATGAGTGAAAAACTGTTTTTT | CASSAPTGMSEKLFF
TRBJ2-7 | TRBD2 | TRBV10-3 | few | TGTGCCATCAGTCCGCTAGCGGGGAGGTACGAGCAGTACTTC | CAISPLAGRYEQYF
TRBJ1-2 | NA | TRBV28 | NA | TGTGCCAGCAGTTTATCAGGGATTAGATTTGGCTACACCTTC | CASSLSGIRFGYTF
TRBJ2-1 | TRBD2 | TRBV5-1 | NA | TGCGCCAGCAGCTCTGGACTAGCGGGAGCGGATGAGCAGTTCTTC | CASSSGLAGADEQFF
TRBJ2-2 | TRBD2 | TRBV5-1 | once | TGCGCCAGCAGCGGGGGACTAGAGGCCGGGGAGCTGTTTTTT | CASSGGLEAGELFF
TRBJ2-7 | TRBD1 | TRBV7-9 | NA | TGTGCCAGCAGCTTGGGGACAGGGTTCTACGAGCAGTACTTC | CASSLGTGFYEQYF
TRBJ1-1 | NA | TRBV18 | NA | TGTGCCAGCTCACCGTGGAGGGAGGCAGCTGAAGCTTTCTTT | CASSPWREAAEAFF
TRBJ1-6 | NA | TRBV6-5 | NA | TGTGCCACCGGACGGGAATGGAATTCACCCCTCCACTTT | CATGREWNSPLHF
TRBJ2-7 | NA | TRBV5-1 | NA | TGCGCCAGCAGCTTTTCAGGAAACTCCTACGAGCAGTACTTC | CASSFSGNSYEQYF
TRBJ1-5 | NA | TRBV19 | NA | TGTGCCAGTAGTAGTACAGGTGGTCGGAGCAATCAGCCCCAGCATTTT | CASSSTGGRSNQPQHF
TRBJ1-4 | NA | TRBV19 | NA | TGTGCCAGTAGGAACCCGGGACTGCTAGAAAAACTGTTTTTT | CASRNPGLLEKLFF
TRBJ2-7 | NA | TRBV10-3 | NA | TGTGCCATCAGTGAGTCCCAGGGAACCTCCTACGAGCAGTACTTC | CAISESQGTSYEQYF
TRBJ2-6 | NA | TRBV9 | once | TGTGCCAGCAGCGTATGGGGTTCCCGGAGGACTGGGGCCAACGTCCTGACTTTC | CASSVWGSRRTGANVLTF
TRBJ2-5 | NA | TRBV29-1 | NA | TGCAGCGTTTCTACTACGGAGACCCAGTACTTC | CSVSTTETQYF
TRBJ2-7 | TRBD1 | TRBV19 | NA | TGTGCCAGTAGTATACGGACAGGGCGAAGCTACGAGCAGTACTTC | CASSIRTGRSYEQYF
TRBJ2-7 | TRBD2 | TRBV6-5 | NA | TGTGCCAGCAGACGACTAGCGGGTAGCTACGAGCAGTACTTC | CASRRLAGSYEQYF
TRBJ1-2 | NA | TRBV15 | NA | TGTGCCACCAGCAGAGACCCCGGAGGGTACTATGGCTACACCTTC | CATSRDPGGYYGYTF
TRBJ2-1 | NA | TRBV27 | NA | TGTGCCAGCAGCCCCGGGAGTTCCTACAATGAGCAGTTCTTC | CASSPGSSYNEQFF
TRBJ2-5 | NA | TRBV24-1 | NA | TGTGCCACCAGTGATGCATCGGGGACCCAGTACTTC | CATSDASGTQYF
TRBJ1-1 | NA | TRBV7-2 | NA | TGTGCCAGCAGCTTACGCGGGAGCACTGAAGCTTTCTTT | CASSLRGSTEAFF
TRBJ2-7 | TRBD2 | TRBV4-1 | once | TGCGCCAGCAGCCAAGAGGGGGGACTAGTTGGCGAGCAGTACTTC | CASSQEGGLVGEQYF
TRBJ2-3 | NA | TRBV3-1/TRBV3-2 | NA | TGTGCCAGCAGCCAAGAAGGCGGAGCAGATACGCAGTATTTT | CASSQEGGADTQYF
TRBJ2-7 | NA | TRBV3-1/TRBV3-2 | NA | TGTGCCAGCAGCCAGGCCCTCTCCTACGAGCAGTACTTC | CASSQALSYEQYF
TRBJ2-5 | NA | TRBV9 | NA | TGTGCCAGCAGCTCCCGGAGTGCCGGTCAAGAGACCCAGTACTTC | CASSSRSAGQETQYF
TRBJ2-7 | NA | TRBV9 | NA | TGTGCCAGCAGCGCGGCTCAGGCCAACGAGCAGTACTTC | CASSAAQANEQYF
TRBJ1-2 | NA | TRBV28 | NA | TGTGCCAGCAGTTCCTGGACAGCTCCCTATGGCTACACCTTC | CASSSWTAPYGYTF
TRBJ2-1 | NA | TRBV7-2 | NA | TGTGCCAGCAGCTTAGCAGCCCTATACAATGAGCAGTTCTTC | CASSLAALYNEQFF
TRBJ1-2 | NA | TRBV20-1 | NA | TGCAGTGCTAGTTCTGGGGGCCTTGGCTACACCTTC | CSASSGGLGYTF
TRBJ1-3 | NA | TRBV5-1 | NA | TGCGCCAGCAGCTTGGAAAACCTTAGTGGCTCTGGAAACACCATATATTTT | CASSLENLSGSGNTIYF
TRBJ1-1 | NA | TRBV10-3 | NA | TGTGCCATCAGCTCACAGGTGTCTGAAGCTTTCTTT | CAISSQVSEAFF
TRBJ2-3 | TRBD2 | TRBV7-2 | NA | TGTGCCAGCAGCTTATCAGGACGGACTAGCGGGAGTTCGGATACGCAGTATTTT | CASSLSGRTSGSSDTQYF
TRBJ1-6 | NA | TRBV5-5 | few | TGTGCCAGCAGCTCGGAACAGGGTTTGAGTTCACCCCTCCACTTT | CASSSEQGLSSPLHF
TRBJ2-3 | NA | TRBV6-5 | NA | TGTGCCAGCGCGGGTTACACAGATACGCAGTATTTT | CASAGYTDTQYF
TRBJ1-2 | NA | TRBV11-2 | few | TGTGCCAGCAGCCCCCGTGGGGGGTTGTTTTTGGATGGCTACACCTTC | CASSPRGGLFLDGYTF
TRBJ1-2 | TRBD1 | TRBV20-1 | NA | TGCAGTGCTAGTCTTGGACAGGGGAGAGGCTACACCTTC | CSASLGQGRGYTF
TRBJ1-1 | TRBD1 | TRBV29-1 | NA | TGCAGCGCCCTGGACAGGGCCACTGAAGCTTTCTTT | CSALDRATEAFF
TRBJ1-5 | NA | TRBV6-2/TRBV6-3 | once | TGTGCCAGCAGTTACACAGGCCCCCAGCCCCAGCATTTT | CASSYTGPQPQHF
TRBJ2-7 | NA | TRBV20-1 | NA | TGCAGTGCTAGTAGAGGCTCCTACGAGCAGTACTTC | CSASRGSYEQYF